This TCR beta chain was recorded in a study of regulatory T cells in long-lasting Graves disease. For TCR beta, libraries came from iRepertoire HTBI primers and Arm-PCR of CDR3 regions. TCRdb re-analysed the multiplex PCR reads in MiXCR, keeping a single row per CDR3 protein. The table records approximately 440,000 distinct CDR3 sequences, 15% to 20% of them present only once. Only one count was recorded for this clonotype. Noted time point: newly diagnosed GD, antithyroid drugs for less than 3 months. The authors made the TCR library using RNA they extracted from PBMCs. This same sample was also part of a study on T cells in Graves' hyperthyroidism and ophthalmopathy.

Material: peripheral blood mononuclear cells (PBMCs), obtained at new diagnosis, from a patient treated with antithyroid drugs. This clonotype was obtained from a man in his forties or fifties with Graves disease.

CDR3 sequence (DNA): TGTGCCAGCAGTTACCCAACCGGGGGCTATGGCTACACCTTC. Its protein is CASSYPTGGYGYTF. J is TRBJ1-2 and V is TRBV28; a weak D match, TRBD1 (5 bases). CDR1 and CDR2 from the germline V gene are MDHEN and SYDVKM. V lost 4 bases and J lost 4, with 13 bases in between. The CDR3 is 14 amino acids.